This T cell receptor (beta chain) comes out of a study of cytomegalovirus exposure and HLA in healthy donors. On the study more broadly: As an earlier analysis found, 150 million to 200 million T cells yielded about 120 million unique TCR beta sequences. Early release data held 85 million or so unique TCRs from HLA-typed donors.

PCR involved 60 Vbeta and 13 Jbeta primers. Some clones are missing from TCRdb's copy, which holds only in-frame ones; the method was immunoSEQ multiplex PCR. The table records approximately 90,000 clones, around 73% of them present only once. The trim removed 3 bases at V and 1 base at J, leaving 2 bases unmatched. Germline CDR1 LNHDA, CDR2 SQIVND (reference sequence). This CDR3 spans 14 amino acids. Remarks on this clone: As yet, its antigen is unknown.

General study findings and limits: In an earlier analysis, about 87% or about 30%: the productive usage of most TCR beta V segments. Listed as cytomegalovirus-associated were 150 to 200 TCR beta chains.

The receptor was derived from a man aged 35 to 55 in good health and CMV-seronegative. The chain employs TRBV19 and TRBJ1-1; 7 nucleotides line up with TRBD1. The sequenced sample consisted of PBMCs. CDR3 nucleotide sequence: TGTGCCAGTAGTATTCGGACAGGGAACACTGAAGCTTTCTTT. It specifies CASSIRTGNTEAFF.